Below are 16 T cell receptor beta chains sequenced from a single sample in a study of blood T cell repertoires in COVID-19 (dated by TCRdb to between 2020 and 2021). The method was the immunoSEQ multiplex PCR assay. The immuneACCESS repertoire file appears here via TCRdb, limited to in-frame rearrangements. These files lack a portion of the clones; in checked studies, under half of the deficit traces to unresolved V genes, and the cause of the others is not known. Across this sample there are fewer than 250,000 clones, with about 88% seen only once. The ten largest clones take up 1.5% to 2% of the sample. The source material was peripheral blood. The receptors shown here come from a man aged 70-80 years with acute or convalescent COVID-19.

The rearrangement links TRBV3-1 (or the pseudogene TRBV3-2) to TRBJ2-7, with 7 bases lining up with TRBD1. V gave up 1 base and J gave up 7 bases; unmatched junction bases: 10. From germline, CDR1 is LGHDT and CDR2 YNNKEL (reference sequence). The CDR3 is 15 amino acids. CDR3 region: CASSQGVRGLGEQYF. In DNA form, the CDR3 reads TGTGCCAGCAGCCAAGGGGTTAGGGGGCTGGGTGAGCAGTACTTC.

This rearrangement joins TRBV20-1 to TRBJ1-2; possibly TRBD1 for D (6 bases). This CDR3 is built from 17 residues. Germline CDR1 is DFQATT and CDR2 is SNEGSKA (reference sequence). The germline V and J ends were trimmed by 3 bases and 2 bases, with 22 bases remaining between them. Here the CDR3 DNA reads TGCAGTGCTAGTCTCCTACAGGGTACCCCGGGGAACTATGGCTACACCTTC. Protein: CSASLLQGTPGNYGYTF.

CDR3 sequence (DNA): TGCGCCAGCAGCCAAGTAATGGGAGGCCCCCTGAACAATGAGCAGTTCTTC. Protein: CASSQVMGGPLNNEQFF. The chain links TRBV4-1 to TRBJ2-1; possible D gene TRBD2, 6 bases. Germline V gives CDR1 MGHRA, CDR2 YSYEKL. The CDR3 has 17 amino acids. The V end was cut by 1 base, the J end by 5 bases, with 18 bases between.

The rearrangement uses TRBV7-8 and TRBJ2-2; 14 bases agree with TRBD2. Losses at the gene ends were 5 bases for V and 1 base for J; bases not matched to a gene: 6. Per germline, CDR1 SGHVS and CDR2 FQNEAQ. The CDR3 length is 18 residues. The CDR3 DNA reads as TGTGCCAGCAGCCTTGGGACTAGCGGGAGAGTGAACACCGGGGAGCTGTTTTTT. Encoded protein: CASSLGTSGRVNTGELFF.

This clone was seen once. This sequence joins TRBV5-1 and TRBJ1-2, with 9 bases lining up with TRBD1. Per the germline V gene, CDR1 is SGHRS and CDR2 is YFSETQ. CDR3 length: 14 amino acids. V gave up 4 bases and J gave up 1 base; unmatched junction bases: 2. The CDR3 sequence: CASSPGQGNYGYTF. CDR3 in DNA: TGCGCCAGCAGCCCGGGACAGGGTAACTATGGCTACACCTTC. Supplemented by reference TRBV5-1 and TRBJ1-2, the full variable domain reads KAGVTQTPRYLIKTRGQQVTLSCSPISGHRSVSWYQQTPGQGLQFLFEYFSETQRNKGNFPGRFSGRQFSNSRSEMNVSTLELGDSALYLCASSPGQGNYGYTFGSGTRLTVV.

The chain carries TRBV6-5 and TRBJ1-3; no firm D call. Trimming shortened V by 0 bases and J by 0 bases, and 6 bases separated the two germline ends. The CDR3 has 15 amino acids. Per germline, CDR1 MNHEY and CDR2 SVGAGI. This CDR3 reads CASSYSIGSGNTIYF. CDR3 DNA: TGTGCCAGCAGTTACTCAATCGGCTCTGGAAACACCATATATTTT.

The rearrangement links TRBV18 to TRBJ2-5; D is possibly TRBD2 (5 bases). Germline CDR1 reads KGHSH; CDR2 reads LQKENI. V was cut by 4 bases and J by 2 bases, with 11 bases left in between. The CDR3 has 14 amino acids. The CDR3 is CASSLAGVQETQYF. The CDR3 DNA follows: TGTGCCAGCTCACTAGCCGGGGTTCAAGAGACCCAGTACTTC.

The rearrangement joins TRBV19 to TRBJ1-5; D unresolved. The CDR3 length is 14 residues. Trimming removed 3 bases from V and 1 base from J, with 7 bases in between. Germline-derived CDR1 and CDR2 are LNHDA and SQIVND (reference sequence). This CDR3 is CASSMRESNQPQHF. The DNA of the CDR3 is TGTGCCAGTAGTATGAGAGAGAGCAATCAGCCCCAGCATTTT.

The chain joins TRBV11-2 to TRBJ2-1; D is perhaps TRBD1 (6 bases). The V gene lost 5 bases and the J gene lost 0 bases, with 14 bases spanning the gap. Germline lookup yields CDR1 SGHAT and CDR2 FQNNGV. The CDR3 spans 16 residues. The CDR3: CASSLRTASSYNEQFF. The CDR3 region has the DNA TGTGCCAGCAGCCTAAGGACAGCGAGCTCCTACAATGAGCAGTTCTTC.

The rearrangement links TRBV7-9 to TRBJ1-2, with TRBD1 as a possible D gene (6 bases). The CDR3 is 13 amino acids. Germline values: CDR1 SEHNR, CDR2 FQNEAQ (reference sequence). Trimming removed 1 base from V and 5 bases from J, with 8 bases in between. CDR3 DNA: TGTGCCAGCAGCTTAGGACAGGAGTATGGCTACACCTTC. Translated, it gives CASSLGQEYGYTF. Full variable domain (rest looked up from reference TRBV7-9 and TRBJ1-2): DTGVSQNPRHKITKRGQNVTFRCDPISEHNRLYWYRQTLGQGPEFLTYFQNEAQLEKSRLLSDRFSAERPKGSFSTLEIQRTEQGDSAMYLCASSLGQEYGYTFGSGTRLTVV.

This clone has a handful of counts. The gene calls are TRBV28 and TRBJ1-5, with 7 bases lining up with TRBD1. Trimming removed 3 bases from V and 6 bases from J; junction bases left unmatched: 11. The germline CDR1 and CDR2 sequences are MDHEN and SYDVKM. This CDR3 comprises 16 residues. DNA of the CDR3: TGTGCCAGCAGTTTGGGTGGCAGGGGGTCGGGTCAGCCCCAGCATTTT. It translates to CASSLGGRGSGQPQHF. Full variable domain (remainder filled in from reference TRBV28 and TRBJ1-5): DVKVTQSSRYLVKRTGEKVFLECVQDMDHENMFWYRQDPGLGLRLIYFSYDVKMKEKGDIPEGYSVSREKKERFSLILESASTNQTSMYLCASSLGGRGSGQPQHFGDGTRLSIL.

Turning to this clone: The junction shows a germline mismatch at one end, possibly a read error. This chain uses TRBV15 with TRBJ2-7; 7 bases align to TRBD2. The CDR3 length is 17 residues. Germline V CDR1 and CDR2: LNHNV, YYDKDF (reference sequence). CDR3 loop: CATSRDLASGLPYELYF. CDR3 DNA: TGTGCCACCAGCAGAGATCTGGCTAGCGGCCTTCCCTACGAGCTGTACTTC.

The chain recombines TRBV6-6 with TRBJ2-3; D ambiguous. CDR3 length: 13 residues. Trimming removed 2 bases from V and 3 bases from J, with 6 bases in between. Germline V CDR1 and CDR2: MNHNY, SVGAGI (reference sequence). The CDR3 nucleotides are TGTGCCAGCAGTTACAGTCAGACAGATACGCAGTATTTT. Its translation: CASSYSQTDTQYF.

The chain couples TRBV2 to TRBJ2-2, with TRBD1 identical over 7 bases. This CDR3 region has 15 residues. With 6 bases clipped from V and 6 bases from J, the junction kept 10 bases outside the gene matches. Per the germline V gene, CDR1 is SNHLY and CDR2 is FYNNEI. Here the CDR3 reads CASSLKTGKPGELFF. DNA of the CDR3: TGTGCCAGCAGCCTCAAGACAGGGAAGCCCGGGGAGCTGTTTTTT.

The rearrangement uses TRBV5-4 and TRBJ2-3; D gene ambiguous. This CDR3 region has 14 residues. Germline V gene sequence: CDR1 SGHNT, CDR2 YYREEE (reference sequence). Trimming removed 1 base at V and 0 bases at J, with 6 bases between. CDR3 DNA: TGTGCCAGCAGCTTGCTAGACAGCACAGATACGCAGTATTTT. Protein: CASSLLDSTDTQYF. The variable domain in full, with the rest retrieved from reference TRBV5-4 and TRBJ2-3, is ETGVTQSPTHLIKTRGQQVTLRCSSQSGHNTVSWYQQALGQGPQFIFQYYREEENGRGNFPPRFSGLQFPNYSSELNVNALELDDSALYLCASSLLDSTDTQYFGPGTRLTVL.

The rearrangement joins TRBV6-4 to TRBJ2-2; 7 nucleotides agree with TRBD2. Germline values: CDR1 MRHNA, CDR2 SNTAGT. The CDR3 has 14 residues. Unmatched junction bases numbered 3, after V lost 3 bases and J lost 5 bases. The CDR3 spells CASSEMRGTGELFF. The DNA of the CDR3 is TGTGCCAGCAGTGAAATGCGGGGGACCGGGGAGCTGTTTTTT.